The sample holds many counts of the clone carrying this T cell receptor (beta chain). This sample is part of a study of spatial heterogeneity in lung cancer. This CDR3 has 15 amino acids. Germline CDR1 is SEHNR and CDR2 is FQNEAQ (reference sequence). V lost 5 bases to trimming and J lost 3 bases; unmatched junction nucleotides: 6. Each CDR3 protein gets one entry after TCRdb re-called the 5' RACE reads with MiXCR. This table holds 55,000 to 75,000 distinct CDR3 sequences, roughly 9% found once. Noted time point: blood at routine non-recurrence follow-up after resection. This TCR was sampled from a female donor with early-stage non-small cell lung cancer. This sequence joins TRBV7-9 and TRBJ1-2; TRBD1 aligns across 10 bases. The sample was PBMCs, taken at follow-up. CDR3 residues: CASSPKTGGDYGYTF. Here the CDR3 DNA reads TGTGCCAGCAGCCCAAAGACAGGGGGCGACTATGGCTACACCTTC.